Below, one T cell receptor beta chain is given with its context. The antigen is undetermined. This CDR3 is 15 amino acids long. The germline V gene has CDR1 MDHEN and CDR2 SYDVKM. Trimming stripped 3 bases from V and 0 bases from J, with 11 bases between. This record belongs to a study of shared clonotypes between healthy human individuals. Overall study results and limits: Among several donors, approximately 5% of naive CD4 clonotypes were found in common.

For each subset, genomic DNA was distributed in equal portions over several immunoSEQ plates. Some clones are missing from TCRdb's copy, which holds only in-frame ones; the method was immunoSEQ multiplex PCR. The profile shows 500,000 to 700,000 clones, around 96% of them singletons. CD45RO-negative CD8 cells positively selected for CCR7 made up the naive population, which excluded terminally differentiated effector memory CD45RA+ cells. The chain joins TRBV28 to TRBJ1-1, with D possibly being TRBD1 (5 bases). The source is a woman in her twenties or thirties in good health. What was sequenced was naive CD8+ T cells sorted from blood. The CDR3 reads CASSLLGEVNTEAFF. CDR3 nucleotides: TGTGCCAGCAGTTTGTTGGGGGAAGTGAACACTGAAGCTTTCTTT.